These 9 T cell receptor beta chains were sequenced from one sample in a study of OX40 agonist ivuxolimab in advanced cancers. Here immunoSEQ multiplex PCR was the method, and the copy in TCRdb shows in-frame clones only, minus some. The sample consists of tens of thousands of clones, approximately 90% of them appearing once. Sequencing used CD4+ or CD8+ T cells sorted from blood, obtained in a trial of the OX40 agonist ivuxolimab. The receptors stem from an adult with an advanced solid tumor such as melanoma, head and neck, liver or kidney cancer.

Comments on this clone: At one of its ends the junction is not consistent with the germline gene, which may arise from a read error. The V and J genes are TRBV7-7 and TRBJ2-5; D is perhaps TRBD1 (5 bases). The V gene's germline CDR1 is SSHAT and CDR2 FNYEAQ (reference sequence). The CDR3 runs 14 residues. The CDR3 region is CASSLGAEEETQYF. CDR3 sequence (DNA): TGTGCTAGCAGCTTAGGGGCGGAAGAAGAGACCCAGTACTTC.

This rearrangement joins TRBV27 to TRBJ1-4, with TRBD1 identical over 7 bases. The CDR3 consists of 14 residues. Germline assignment: CDR1 MNHEY and CDR2 SMNVEV (reference sequence). The V and J ends lost 5 bases and 8 bases, in that order; junction bases with no gene match: 8. The CDR3: CASSIDRVGEKLFF. CDR3 sequence (DNA): TGTGCCAGCAGTATCGACAGGGTTGGAGAAAAACTGTTTTTT.

This clone occurred a few times. The chain recombines TRBV7-6 with TRBJ2-2; tentatively, D is TRBD1 (6 bases). This CDR3 spans 13 amino acids. In germline, CDR1 is SGHVS, CDR2 FNYEAQ. V lost 8 bases to trimming and J lost 4 bases, with 11 bases between them. CDR3 bases: TGTGCCAGCCTTCACAGGGTCACCGGGGAGCTGTTTTTT. It is translated as CASLHRVTGELFF. Supplemented by reference TRBV7-6 and TRBJ2-2, the full variable domain reads GAGVSQSPRYKVTKRGQDVALRCDPISGHVSLYWYRQALGQGPEFLTYFNYEAQQDKSGLPNDRFSAERPEGSISTLTIQRTEQRDSAMYRCASLHRVTGELFFGEGSRLTVL.

The chain's CDR3 is CASTWGAGTVQETQYF. The CDR3 DNA reads TGTGCCAGCACCTGGGGGGCAGGGACGGTGCAAGAGACCCAGTACTTC. V is TRBV5-6 and J is TRBJ2-5; D may correspond to TRBD1 or TRBD2 (6 bases each). CDR1 is SGHDT, CDR2 YYEEEE, per germline. The CDR3 covers 16 residues. Trimming stripped 6 bases from V and 2 bases from J, with 20 bases between.

This chain links TRBV5-1 with TRBJ1-1; D remains unclear. CDR3 length: 12 amino acids. Per germline, CDR1 SGHRS and CDR2 YFSETQ. V was trimmed by 2 bases and J by 4 bases, leaving 6 bases between them. The CDR3 nucleotides are TGCGCCAGCAGCTTTGGTCGCACTGAAGCTTTCTTT. Its translation: CASSFGRTEAFF.

The chain couples TRBV6-1 to TRBJ2-7, with 12 bases matching TRBD2. The CDR3 runs to 14 residues. CDR1 is MNHNS, CDR2 SASEGT, per germline. J lost 3 bases, V lost 5 bases, and 2 bases had no gene match. The CDR3, as DNA: TGTGCCAGCAGTACGGGACTAGCGGGCTACGAGCAGTACTTC. This gives the protein CASSTGLAGYEQYF.

By frequency in the sample, this clone is medium-sized (0.01 to 0.1%). This chain links TRBV29-1 with TRBJ2-5; D unclear. Trimming stripped 3 bases from V and 2 bases from J, with 7 bases between. Germline assignment: CDR1 SQVTM and CDR2 ANQGSEA. There are 12 residues in the CDR3. CDR3 in DNA: TGCAGCGTTGACGGGCTTCAAGAGACCCAGTACTTC. This gives the protein CSVDGLQETQYF.

The rearrangement uses TRBV5-1 and TRBJ2-3, with TRBD1 identical over 7 bases. This CDR3 is 17 amino acids long. V was pared by 3 bases and J by 1 base, with 11 bases of the junction left unmatched. The germline CDR1 and CDR2 sequences are SGHRS and YFSETQ. CDR3 sequence: CASSSLTTGAGTDTQYF. The CDR3 DNA reads TGCGCCAGCAGCTCCCTTACTACAGGGGCTGGCACAGATACGCAGTATTTT.

The chain recombines TRBV4-1 with TRBJ2-5; TRBD2 aligns across 9 bases. With 0 bases clipped from V and 0 bases from J, the junction kept 14 bases outside the gene matches. The CDR3 is made up of 20 amino acids. CDR1 and CDR2 (germline): MGHRA, YSYEKL. The CDR3 DNA is TGCGCCAGCAGCCAAGATAGGAAACTAGCGGGTCGCCCGTACCAAGAGACCCAGTACTTC. Amino acid sequence: CASSQDRKLAGRPYQETQYF.